This T cell receptor beta chain came from a study of cytomegalovirus exposure and HLA in healthy donors. 13 Jbeta primers and 60 Vbeta primers were used for the PCR. Profiled with immunoSEQ multiplex PCR; TCRdb holds only in-frame clones, not every one. The sample includes more than 95,000 clones, 15% of them seen just once. The CDR3 has 15 amino acids. The germline V and J ends were trimmed by 4 bases and 3 bases, with 15 bases remaining between them. The germline gives CDR1 LGHNA, CDR2 YSLEER. Only a few counts were recorded for this clone. What was sequenced was PBMCs. This TCR came from a female donor in good health and CMV-seronegative. J is TRBJ1-2 and V is TRBV4-3; D is uncertain. Written as DNA, the CDR3 is TGCGCCAGCAGCCCCCTCTCCGGAAGCGACTATGGCTACACCTTC. Protein sequence: CASSPLSGSDYGYTF.